Listed here are 4 T cell receptor beta chains from one sample, sequenced in a study of metastatic and nonmetastatic thyroid tumors. Every patient underwent thyroid surgery untreated. MiXCR was used by TCRdb to re-call the PCR reads. The sample lists roughly 38,000 clones; roughly 19% were seen once. Sequencing used blood. These receptors came from a female donor with papillary thyroid cancer or a benign thyroid nodule (not recorded which). Some clones in this sample may be carry-over from other donors' samples.

The V gene is TRBV6-1, the J gene TRBJ2-4; possibly TRBD2 for D (7 bases). V lost 7 bases and J 1 base, leaving 17 bases between the germline ends. The CDR3 has 16 amino acids. CDR1 is MNHNS and CDR2 is SASEGT in the germline V gene. The DNA of the CDR3 is TGTGCCAGCACCTTGAACAGGGAGGGTGCCAAAAACATTCAGTACTTC. It codes for CASTLNREGAKNIQYF.

Concerning this clone: A read error is possible here, since a much larger clone lies one base away. This chain connects TRBV12-3 or TRBV12-4 to TRBJ1-4; TRBD1 matches at 8 bases. This CDR3 comprises 17 residues. V lost 6 bases, J lost 3 bases, and 12 bases stayed unmatched. CDR3 protein: CASSPGGMPASNEKLFF. The CDR3 bases are TGTGCCAGCAGCCCAGGGGGCATGCCGGCGTCTAATGAAAAACTGTTTTTT.

This clone was observed at least ten times. This chain links TRBV3-1 with TRBJ2-7, with TRBD1 matching over 8 bases. Trimming cost V 4 bases and J 4 bases; bases outside gene matches: 9. Germline assignment: CDR1 LGHDT and CDR2 YNNKEL (reference sequence). The CDR3 loop spans 15 amino acids. In nucleotides, the CDR3 is TGTGCCAGCAGCCCGAGGACAGGGCGCGGGTACGAGCAGTACTTC. It specifies CASSPRTGRGYEQYF.

A few counts support this clone. The rearrangement links TRBV12-3 or TRBV12-4 to TRBJ2-5; perhaps TRBD2 as D (6 bases). The CDR3 has 15 residues. Trimming stripped 6 bases from V and 5 bases from J, with 19 bases between. CDR3 sequence (DNA): TGTGCCAGCAGCTTTATCGGGGGTTTAGGGGAGACCCAGTACTTC. Translation gives CASSFIGGLGETQYF.